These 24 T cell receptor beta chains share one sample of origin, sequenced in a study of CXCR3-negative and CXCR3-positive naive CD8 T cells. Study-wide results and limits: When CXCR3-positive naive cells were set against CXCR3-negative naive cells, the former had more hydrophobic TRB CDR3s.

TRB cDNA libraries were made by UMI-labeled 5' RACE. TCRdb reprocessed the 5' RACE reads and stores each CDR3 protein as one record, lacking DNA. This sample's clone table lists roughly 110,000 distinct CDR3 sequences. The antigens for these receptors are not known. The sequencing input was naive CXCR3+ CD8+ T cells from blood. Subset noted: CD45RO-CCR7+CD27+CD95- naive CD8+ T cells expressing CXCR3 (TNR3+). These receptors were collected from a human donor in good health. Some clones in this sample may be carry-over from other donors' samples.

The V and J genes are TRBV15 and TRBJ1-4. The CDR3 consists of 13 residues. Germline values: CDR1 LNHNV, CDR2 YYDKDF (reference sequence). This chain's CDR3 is CATSQATNEKLFF.

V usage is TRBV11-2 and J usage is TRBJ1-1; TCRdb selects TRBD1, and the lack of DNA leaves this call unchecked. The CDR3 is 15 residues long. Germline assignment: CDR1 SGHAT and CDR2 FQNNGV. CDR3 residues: CASSAYGTLSTEAFF.

The CDR3 sequence is CATGSTSGSYEQYF. V gene TRBV6-5 combines with J gene TRBJ2-7; the TRBD2 assignment by TCRdb is unverifiable without DNA. Per germline, CDR1 MNHEY and CDR2 SVGAGI. The CDR3 length is 14 residues.

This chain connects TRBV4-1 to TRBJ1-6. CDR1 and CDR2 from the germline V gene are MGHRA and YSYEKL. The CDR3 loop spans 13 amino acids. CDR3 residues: CASSQDFISPLHF.

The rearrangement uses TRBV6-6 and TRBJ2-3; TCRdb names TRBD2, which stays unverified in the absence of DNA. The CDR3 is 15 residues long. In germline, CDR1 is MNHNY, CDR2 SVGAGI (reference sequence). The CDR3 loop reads CASSYYAGRTDTQYF.

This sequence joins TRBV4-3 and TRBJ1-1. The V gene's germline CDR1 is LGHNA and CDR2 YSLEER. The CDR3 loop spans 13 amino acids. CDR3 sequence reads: CASSRTVNTEAFF.

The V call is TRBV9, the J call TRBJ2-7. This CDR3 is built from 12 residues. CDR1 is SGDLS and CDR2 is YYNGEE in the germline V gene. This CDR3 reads CASSRLGYEQYF.

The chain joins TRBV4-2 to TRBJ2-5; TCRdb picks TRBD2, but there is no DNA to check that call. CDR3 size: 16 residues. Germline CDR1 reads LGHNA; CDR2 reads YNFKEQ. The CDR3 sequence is CASSQELFSPQETQYF.

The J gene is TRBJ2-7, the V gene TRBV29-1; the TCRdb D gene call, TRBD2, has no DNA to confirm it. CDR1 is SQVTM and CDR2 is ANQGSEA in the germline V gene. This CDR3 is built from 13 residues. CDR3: CSVDLPEGYEQYF.

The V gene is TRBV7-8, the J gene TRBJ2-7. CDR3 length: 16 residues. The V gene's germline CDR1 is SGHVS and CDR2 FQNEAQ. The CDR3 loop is CAGSLDSREIYYEQYF.

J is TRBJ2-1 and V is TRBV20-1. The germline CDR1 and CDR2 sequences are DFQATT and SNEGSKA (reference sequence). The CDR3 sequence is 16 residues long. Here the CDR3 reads CSARDGIRLALDEQFF.

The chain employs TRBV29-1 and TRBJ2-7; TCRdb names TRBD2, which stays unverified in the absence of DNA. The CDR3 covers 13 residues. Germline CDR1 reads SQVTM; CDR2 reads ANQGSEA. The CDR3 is CSVEVGLNYEQYF.

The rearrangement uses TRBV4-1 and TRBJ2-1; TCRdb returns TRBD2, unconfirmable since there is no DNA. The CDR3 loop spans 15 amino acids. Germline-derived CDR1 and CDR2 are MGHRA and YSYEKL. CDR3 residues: CASSDRLGVSDEQFF.

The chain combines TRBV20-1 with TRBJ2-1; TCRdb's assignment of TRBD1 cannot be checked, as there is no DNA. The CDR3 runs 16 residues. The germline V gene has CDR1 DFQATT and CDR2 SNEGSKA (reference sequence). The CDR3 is CSASDRGPYSYNEQFF.

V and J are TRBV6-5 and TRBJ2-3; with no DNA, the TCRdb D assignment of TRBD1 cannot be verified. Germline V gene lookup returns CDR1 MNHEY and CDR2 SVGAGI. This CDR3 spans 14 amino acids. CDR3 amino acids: CASSSGVEADTQYF.

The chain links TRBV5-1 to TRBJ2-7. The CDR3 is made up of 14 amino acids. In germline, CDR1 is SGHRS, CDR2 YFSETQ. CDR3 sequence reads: CASSLKQNSYEQYF.

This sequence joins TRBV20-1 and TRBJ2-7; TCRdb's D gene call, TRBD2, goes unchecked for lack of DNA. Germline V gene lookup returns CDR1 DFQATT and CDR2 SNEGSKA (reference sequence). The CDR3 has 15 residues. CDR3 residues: CSASGGLAEPYEQYF.

This CDR3 is CASSFLGQSSYEQYF. The rearrangement uses TRBV27 and TRBJ2-7; absent DNA, TCRdb's TRBD1 call cannot be checked. The length of the CDR3 is 15 residues. Germline assignment: CDR1 MNHEY and CDR2 SMNVEV (reference sequence).

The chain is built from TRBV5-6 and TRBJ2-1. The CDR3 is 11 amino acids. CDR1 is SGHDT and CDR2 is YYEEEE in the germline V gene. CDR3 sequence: CASSLGPEQFF.

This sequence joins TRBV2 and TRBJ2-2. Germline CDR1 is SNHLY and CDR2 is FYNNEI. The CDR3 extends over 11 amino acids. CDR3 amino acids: CASTDTGELFF.

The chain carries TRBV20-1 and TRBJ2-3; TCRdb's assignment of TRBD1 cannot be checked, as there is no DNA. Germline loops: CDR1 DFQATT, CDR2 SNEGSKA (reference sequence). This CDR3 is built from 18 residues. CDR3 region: CSAPTGGALRTSTDTQYF.

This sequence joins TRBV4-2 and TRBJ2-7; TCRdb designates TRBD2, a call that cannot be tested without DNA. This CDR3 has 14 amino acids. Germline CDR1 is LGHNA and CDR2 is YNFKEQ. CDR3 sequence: CASSQVDYSYEQYF.

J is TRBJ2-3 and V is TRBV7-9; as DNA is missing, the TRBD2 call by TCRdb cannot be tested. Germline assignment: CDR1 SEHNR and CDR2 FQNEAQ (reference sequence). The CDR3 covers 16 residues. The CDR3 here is CASSLLAGEYTDTQYF.

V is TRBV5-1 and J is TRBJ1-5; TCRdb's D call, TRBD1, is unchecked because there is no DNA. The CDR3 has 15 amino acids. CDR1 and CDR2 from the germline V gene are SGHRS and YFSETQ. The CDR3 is CASSSGAGGNQPQHF.